Following are 6 T cell receptor beta chains from one sample sequenced in a study of response to subunit inactivated influenza vaccine. TCRdb itself ran the RT-PCR reads through MiXCR, one entry per CDR3 protein. The sample includes roughly 780,000 distinct CDR3 sequences, around 18% of them seen just once. Sequencing used PBMCs from blood, obtained roughly 5 days after vaccination. The source is a man aged 50 or older who received an inactivated influenza vaccine.

This clonotype was recorded many times. The rearrangement uses TRBV20-1 and TRBJ2-7; 7 bases match TRBD1. Germline V gene sequence: CDR1 DFQATT, CDR2 SNEGSKA (reference sequence). The length of the CDR3 is 14 residues. V lost 3 bases, J lost 4 bases, and 9 bases stayed unmatched. CDR3 DNA: TGCAGTGCTAGGGACCGGGACAGACTATACGAGCAGTACTTC. Protein sequence: CSARDRDRLYEQYF.

The chain couples TRBV28 to TRBJ2-7; TRBD1 matches at 8 bases. The CDR3 length is 14 residues. Per germline, CDR1 MDHEN and CDR2 SYDVKM. V was clipped by 10 bases and J by 2 bases; unmatched bases: 10. The CDR3 loop reads CATFTGTGPYEQYF. In DNA form, the CDR3 reads TGTGCCACCTTTACCGGGACAGGTCCCTACGAGCAGTACTTC.

The chain couples TRBV20-1 to TRBJ1-4; TRBD1 is a possible D gene (5 bases). This CDR3 region has 13 residues. The V gene lost 3 bases and the J gene lost 7 bases, with 12 bases spanning the gap. Looked up from germline, CDR1 is DFQATT and CDR2 is SNEGSKA (reference sequence). CDR3 region: CSASGTVSEKLFF. The CDR3 region has the DNA TGCAGTGCTAGCGGGACGGTCTCTGAAAAACTGTTTTTT.

This clonotype has ten or more counts. The gene calls are TRBV7-9 and TRBJ2-5, with 11 bases aligning to TRBD2. CDR1 SEHNR and CDR2 FQNEAQ come from the germline V gene (reference sequence). CDR3 length: 16 residues. Trimming at V came to 5 bases and at J to 5 bases, leaving 10 bases not matched to a gene. CDR3 bases: TGTGCCAGCAGCCGTCTAGCGGGGGGATTCTCTGAGACCCAGTACTTC. It encodes CASSRLAGGFSETQYF.

This clonotype was recorded at least ten times. This chain links TRBV5-1 with TRBJ2-1; 8 nucleotides line up with TRBD1. V trimming: 6 bases; J trimming: 6 bases; junction bases outside the gene matches: 8. The CDR3 loop spans 14 amino acids. Germline V gene data show CDR1 as SGHRS and CDR2 as YFSETQ. CDR3 residues: CASTEQGVSNEQFF. CDR3 DNA sequence: TGCGCCAGCACGGAACAGGGGGTAAGCAATGAGCAGTTCTTC.

This clonotype has ten or more counts. The chain uses TRBV11-2 and TRBJ2-5, with D hard to call. With 5 bases removed from V and 5 bases from J, the gap between germline ends came to 18 bases. This CDR3 is built from 15 residues. Germline V CDR1 and CDR2: SGHAT, FQNNGV. CDR3 coding DNA: TGTGCCAGCAGCCGAACCGGAGCACACGGGGAGACCCAGTACTTC. It translates to CASSRTGAHGETQYF. Drawing the rest from reference TRBV11-2 and TRBJ2-5, the complete variable domain is EAGVAQSPRYKIIEKRQSVAFWCNPISGHATLYWYQQILGQGPKLLIQFQNNGVVDDSQLPKDRFSAERLKGVDSTLKIQPAKLEDSAVYLCASSRTGAHGETQYFGPGTRLLVL.